These 32 T cell receptor beta chains originate from one sample sequenced in a study of T cells expressing NK-cell markers. No DNA is given; TCRdb re-called the 5' RACE reads and lists each CDR3 protein once. The sample table includes roughly 350,000 distinct CDR3 sequences. Sample: blood T cells: a sorted CD56 or NKG2C T cell subset, CD4+ or CD8+ T cells, or bulk PBMC T cells (not recorded which). Receptors originate from a man between 18 and 69 years old in good health.

The chain recombines TRBV6-6 with TRBJ2-4. Per germline, CDR1 MNHNY and CDR2 SVGAGI (reference sequence). This CDR3 has 11 amino acids. The CDR3 is CATRTWDIQYF.

The V gene is TRBV7-9, the J gene TRBJ2-7; checking the TCRdb D call of TRBD2 is not possible without DNA. This CDR3 is built from 14 residues. Germline V lookup: CDR1 SEHNR, CDR2 FQNEAQ (reference sequence). This CDR3 is CASSLWDFSYEQYF.

The gene calls are TRBV20-1 and TRBJ2-1; TCRdb returns TRBD2, unconfirmable since there is no DNA. Germline V gene sequence: CDR1 DFQATT, CDR2 SNEGSKA (reference sequence). The CDR3 runs 13 residues. The CDR3 loop reads CSGTSGGAGEQFF.

The chain is built from TRBV5-5 and TRBJ2-2; TCRdb selects TRBD1, and the lack of DNA leaves this call unchecked. Germline CDR1 reads SGHKS; CDR2 reads YYEKEE (reference sequence). This CDR3 is 14 amino acids long. The CDR3 loop reads CASSWTGNTGELFF. Based on the CDR3 plus reference TRBV5-5 and TRBJ2-2, the full variable domain is DAGVTQSPTHLIKTRGQQVTLRCSPISGHKSVSWYQQVLGQGPQFIFQYYEKEERGRGNFPDRFSARQFPNYSSELNVNALLLGDSALYLCASSWTGNTGELFFGEGSRLTVL.

The V call is TRBV28, the J call TRBJ2-7. The CDR3 extends over 15 amino acids. The germline CDR1 and CDR2 sequences are MDHEN and SYDVKM. This chain's CDR3 is CASSGTEGLVWEQYF.

The chain has TRBV28 and TRBJ2-7; TCRdb proposes TRBD1, but this gene call is untestable without DNA. Germline V gene sequence: CDR1 MDHEN, CDR2 SYDVKM. The CDR3 is 12 amino acids. CDR3 residues: CASSTTGFEQYF.

V and J are TRBV6-1 and TRBJ2-1; TCRdb's D call, TRBD2, is unchecked because there is no DNA. The CDR3 is 14 residues long. Germline assignment: CDR1 MNHNS and CDR2 SASEGT. CDR3 protein: CASSPGLTDNEQFF.

The genes are TRBV24-1 and TRBJ2-3. This CDR3 comprises 11 residues. Germline assignment: CDR1 KGHDR and CDR2 SFDVKD. CDR3: CATSDPDTQYF.

The rearrangement links TRBV18 to TRBJ2-3; TCRdb indicates TRBD1, and absent DNA this call remains unverified. Germline V gene data show CDR1 as KGHSH and CDR2 as LQKENI. The CDR3 consists of 16 residues. The CDR3 sequence: CASSPRVAGSTDTQYF.

This CDR3 is CASRDLGGANVLTF. The chain links TRBV2 to TRBJ2-6. From germline, CDR1 is SNHLY and CDR2 FYNNEI. There are 14 residues in the CDR3.

The chain is built from TRBV9 and TRBJ2-3; absent DNA, TCRdb's TRBD1 call cannot be checked. Per germline, CDR1 SGDLS and CDR2 YYNGEE. The CDR3 length is 14 residues. The CDR3 loop reads CASSTGGLGNTQYF. The full variable domain, with the rest looked up from reference TRBV9 and TRBJ2-3, is DSGVTQTPKHLITATGQRVTLRCSPRSGDLSVYWYQQSLDQGLQFLIQYYNGEERAKGNILERFSAQQFPDLHSELNLSSLELGDSALYFCASSTGGLGNTQYFGPGTRLTVL.

V is TRBV5-1 and J is TRBJ1-6; TCRdb proposes TRBD1, but this gene call is untestable without DNA. The germline CDR1 and CDR2 sequences are SGHRS and YFSETQ. The CDR3 sequence is 13 residues long. CDR3 protein: CASSPDRGPPLHF.

The V gene is TRBV7-9, the J gene TRBJ2-7; the D call from TCRdb, TRBD2, cannot be confirmed without DNA. CDR1 and CDR2 (germline): SEHNR, FQNEAQ (reference sequence). CDR3 length: 12 amino acids. The CDR3 sequence: CASSLGAEEQYF.

V and J are TRBV15 and TRBJ2-1; the TCRdb D gene call, TRBD1, has no DNA to confirm it. Germline V gene sequence: CDR1 LNHNV, CDR2 YYDKDF (reference sequence). This CDR3 region has 13 residues. This chain's CDR3 is CATRTGGNNEQFF.

The chain carries TRBV15 and TRBJ2-7; TCRdb proposes TRBD1, but this gene call is untestable without DNA. This CDR3 is 12 amino acids long. The germline V gene encodes CDR1 LNHNV and CDR2 YYDKDF (reference sequence). CDR3 amino acids: CATGQGRYEQYF.

The chain recombines TRBV15 with TRBJ2-1; without DNA, the TCRdb call of TRBD1 cannot be checked. CDR3 size: 15 residues. The germline V gene encodes CDR1 LNHNV and CDR2 YYDKDF (reference sequence). The CDR3 is CATSREATGVNEQFF.

The chain carries TRBV20-1 and TRBJ2-5; checking the TCRdb D call of TRBD2 is not possible without DNA. Germline V gene lookup returns CDR1 DFQATT and CDR2 SNEGSKA (reference sequence). CDR3 length: 19 amino acids. CDR3 loop: CSASLPLRQAVDFKETQYF.

The rearrangement uses TRBV7-2 and TRBJ2-7; TCRdb's D gene call, TRBD1, goes unchecked for lack of DNA. CDR3 length equals 13 residues. Germline V gene sequence: CDR1 SGHTA, CDR2 FQGNSA. CDR3 residues: CASSPGGFHEQYF.

The gene calls are TRBV20-1 and TRBJ1-1. The CDR3 is 13 residues long. CDR1 and CDR2 (germline): DFQATT, SNEGSKA (reference sequence). Here the CDR3 reads CSCETGENTEAFF.

The rearrangement joins TRBV29-1 to TRBJ2-5; absent DNA, TCRdb's TRBD2 call cannot be checked. Germline loops: CDR1 SQVTM, CDR2 ANQGSEA. The CDR3 sequence is 12 residues long. The CDR3 here is CSVRRGRETQYF.

V is TRBV20-1 and J is TRBJ2-7; the D call from TCRdb, TRBD1, cannot be confirmed without DNA. Per germline, CDR1 DFQATT and CDR2 SNEGSKA (reference sequence). The CDR3 loop spans 15 amino acids. CDR3 sequence reads: CSAEDRGDTRYEQYF.

The chain employs TRBV12-3 or TRBV12-4 and TRBJ1-1; lacking DNA, the TRBD1 call made by TCRdb goes unchecked. The CDR3 length is 14 residues. The CDR3 loop reads CANDRGGPNTEAFF.

V is TRBV6-2 or TRBV6-3 and J is TRBJ2-5. Germline CDR1 reads MNHEY; CDR2 reads SVGEGT. The length of the CDR3 is 12 residues. The CDR3 reads CASSKALLTLYF.

This chain links TRBV20-1 with TRBJ1-1. The CDR3 runs to 14 residues. CDR1 is DFQATT and CDR2 is SNEGSKA in the germline V gene (reference sequence). CDR3 protein: CSARVAVTNTEAFF.

The rearrangement links TRBV20-1 to TRBJ1-5; the D call from TCRdb, TRBD1, cannot be confirmed without DNA. This CDR3 contains 14 residues. CDR1 and CDR2 (germline): DFQATT, SNEGSKA (reference sequence). CDR3: CSARATGGRQPQHF.

The chain employs TRBV5-1 and TRBJ2-4; TCRdb designates TRBD2, a call that cannot be tested without DNA. CDR1 SGHRS and CDR2 YFSETQ come from the germline V gene. The CDR3 sequence is 14 residues long. The CDR3 protein is CASSSEFGRNIQYF.

The V call is TRBV7-8, the J call TRBJ1-6. The CDR3 consists of 14 residues. The V gene's germline CDR1 is SGHVS and CDR2 FQNEAQ. CDR3: CASSLALRASPLHF.

This chain uses TRBV20-1 with TRBJ2-1; there is no DNA to check the TCRdb D call of TRBD1. Germline V gene data show CDR1 as DFQATT and CDR2 as SNEGSKA (reference sequence). The CDR3 has 14 residues. The CDR3: CSAWTSSSYNEQFF.

The genes are TRBV6-1 and TRBJ2-1; TCRdb proposes TRBD2, but this gene call is untestable without DNA. This CDR3 has 14 amino acids. CDR1 is MNHNS, CDR2 SASEGT, per germline. Here the CDR3 reads CASRSSGRQAEQFF.

This chain joins TRBV20-1 and TRBJ2-3. The CDR3 extends over 15 amino acids. CDR1 DFQATT and CDR2 SNEGSKA come from the germline V gene (reference sequence). CDR3 protein: CSARDLGFGTDTQYF.

The chain has TRBV12-3 or TRBV12-4 and TRBJ2-3; TCRdb outputs TRBD1, but without DNA this stays unchecked. The CDR3 has 16 amino acids. CDR3 loop: CASSPGGGVYTDTQYF.

The J gene is TRBJ2-4, the V gene TRBV20-1; TCRdb proposes TRBD1, but this gene call is untestable without DNA. The CDR3 runs to 11 residues. The V gene's germline CDR1 is DFQATT and CDR2 SNEGSKA (reference sequence). CDR3 residues: CSVATGTIQYF.